This TCR beta chain was identified during a study of beta chain features in type 1 diabetes listed by TCRdb under 2018. Looking at the study overall: Mean age, gender distribution, total cell number and subset yield were not different between patients and healthy donors. A total of 85 million to 140 million sorted cells were examined across all samples, and the number of cells per subset was strongly correlated with RNA yield. The study compared the TCRB repertoires of sorted circulating CD4+ T cell subsets in recently diagnosed type 1 diabetes patients with those in matched healthy donors. Regulatory and stem cell-like memory subsets were obtained from only 8 patients and roughly 8 healthy donors, while naive and central memory subsets were obtained from all 28 donors. General findings and caveats noted by the study authors: At VDJ recombination sites, patients with type 1 diabetes made fewer insertions and deleted more nucleotides, a pattern implying thymic rearrangement abnormalities. In all four CD4+ subsets, TCRB CDR3 length was moderately but significantly shorter in type 1 diabetes patients. Because small numbers of individuals were included in the HLA sub-analyses, any influence of HLA type on TCRB rearrangement was left unresolved. Naive, central memory and regulatory TCRB repertoires appeared to be more similar among patients than among healthy donors. Because cDNA rather than genomic DNA was sequenced, highly expressing activated cells could have been over-represented, although no difference in activation and CD3 levels was found between groups. Shorter templates might be favored by PCR, yet because patient and control samples were amplified and corrected together, any such skew would affect both groups equally.

About this clone itself: Its antigen is still unknown. No much larger clone exists at a distance of one base, and base qualities are not known. Other DNA variants within this sample encode the same CDR3.

Each donor gave one peripheral blood draw, averaging approximately 120 mL, which was collected into heparinised tubes. Naive, central memory, regulatory and stem cell-like memory CD4+ T cells were sorted on a BD FACSAria II using a panel including CD45RO, CCR7, CD25, CD127, CD95 and CD27. Purity was above 95% for every sorted population. PBMCs were isolated immediately by Lymphoprep density gradient centrifugation and stained directly without culture. So that batch effects would be minimized, each experiment stained and sorted samples in pairs, pairing one healthy donor with one patient. The High Capacity cDNA Reverse Transcription Kit was used to reverse transcribe all of the isolated RNA, meaning that expressed TCRB transcripts were what got sequenced. Deep immunoSEQ sequencing was applied to naive, central memory and regulatory T cell samples, giving an average of around 3.4 million total reads per sample. After sorted cells were lysed in RLT buffer, RNA was extracted with DNase-treated RNeasy Micro or Mini kits, with the choice depending on cell number. To prevent cross-contamination, every cell subset was processed on its own, while patient and healthy donor samples were processed together. Using the immunoSEQ multiplex PCR, TCRB sequences were amplified from cDNA into 87-bp fragments spanning the CDR3 region. Amplicons were sequenced on the Illumina HiSeq platform. Concerning the study's data processing: PCR bias was corrected computationally using synthetic template baselines, and reads within Hamming distance 2 were collapsed, with unmergeable singletons discarded. Reads were aligned against IMGT to assign V, D and J genes, CDR3 length and insertions or deletions at six rearrangement sites. Within each subset, clonotype counts were normalized to the number of sorted cells before true diversity and Gini coefficients were calculated with the tcR R package. The overlap coefficient, calculated on TCRB nucleotide sequences, was used to measure repertoire sharing. Out-of-frame TCRB sequences from naive cells were analyzed as a proxy for the pre-selection repertoire. The immuneACCESS repertoire file appears here via TCRdb, limited to in-frame rearrangements. These files lack a portion of the clones; in checked studies, under half of the deficit traces to unresolved V genes, and the cause of the others is not known. That table supplies the V and J calls and clone size; D and trimming were determined from the DNA. The sample yields fewer than 550,000 clones; 9.5% to 12% were counted once. The ten top clones hold more than 0.045% of the sample.

Trimming accounts for 6 bases at V and 3 bases at J, while the number of junction bases matched to no gene is 7. Including the terminal cysteine and phenylalanine, the CDR3 comprises 14 residues. The retained sequence is limited to the CDR3, 42 bases, with the frame set at the first base. From the germline V gene (reference sequence), CDR1 is MNHNY and CDR2 is SVGAGI. The rearrangement joined TRBV6-6 to TRBJ2-7, and TRBD1 matches 8 of the central bases. The clonotype comes from a woman younger than 30 in good health. The sample comprised naive CD4+ T cells from blood. Interpreted using the paper, the cell subset or site label stands for: true naive CD4+ T cells. The nucleotides read TGTGCCAGCAGGGCTGGACAGGGTAACTACGAGCAGTACTTC. Translation gives CASRAGQGNYEQYF.